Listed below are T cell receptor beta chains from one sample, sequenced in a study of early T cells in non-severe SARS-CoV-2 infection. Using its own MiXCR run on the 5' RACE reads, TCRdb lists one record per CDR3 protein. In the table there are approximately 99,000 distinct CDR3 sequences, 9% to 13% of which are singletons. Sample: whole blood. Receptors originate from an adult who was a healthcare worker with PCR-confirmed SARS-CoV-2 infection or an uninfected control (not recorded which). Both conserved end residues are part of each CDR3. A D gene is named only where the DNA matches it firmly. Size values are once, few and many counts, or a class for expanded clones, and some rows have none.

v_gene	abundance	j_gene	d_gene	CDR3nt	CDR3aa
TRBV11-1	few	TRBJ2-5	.	TGTGCCAGCAGCTTTCTGGGTATTGAGACCCAGTACTTC	CASSFLGIETQYF
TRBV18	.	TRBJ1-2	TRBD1	TGTGCCAGCTCACGTATCGGACAGGGCAACTATGGCTACACCTTC	CASSRIGQGNYGYTF
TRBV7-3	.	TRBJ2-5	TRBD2	TGTGCCAGCAGCTTAAACGGAGCTAGCGGGGGGCAAGAGACCCAGTACTTC	CASSLNGASGGQETQYF
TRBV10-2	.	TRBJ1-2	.	TGCGCCAGCAGCCCCTCCGGGCCGGGGTATGGCTACACCTTC	CASSPSGPGYGYTF
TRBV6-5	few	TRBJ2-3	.	TGTGCCAGCAGTTACTGGGGGCAGCCTTCTAGCACAGATACGCAGTATTTT	CASSYWGQPSSTDTQYF
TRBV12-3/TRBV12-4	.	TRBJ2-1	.	TGTGCCAGCAGGGGGGACGGGCCGAACAATGAGCAGTTCTTC	CASRGDGPNNEQFF
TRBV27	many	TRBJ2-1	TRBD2	TGTGCCAGCAGTTTATTGACTAGCGGGAGGCCCAATGAGCAGTTCTTC	CASSLLTSGRPNEQFF
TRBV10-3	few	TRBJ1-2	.	TGTGCCATCAGCCCCGGAGTCAACTATGGCTACACCTTC	CAISPGVNYGYTF
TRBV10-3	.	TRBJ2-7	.	TGTGCCATCAGTCCGGGACTCAACACCTACGAGCAGTACTTC	CAISPGLNTYEQYF
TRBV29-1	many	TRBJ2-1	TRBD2	TGCAGCGTTGAAGATCTAGCGGGAGGGCCGCATGAGCAGTTCTTC	CSVEDLAGGPHEQFF
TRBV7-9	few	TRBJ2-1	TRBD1	TGTGCCAGCAGCTTAGCGCGGGACAGGGGGTTTAATGAGCAGTTCTTC	CASSLARDRGFNEQFF
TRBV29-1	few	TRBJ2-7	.	TGCAGCGTTGGGGAGAGGACCGAGCAGTACTTC	CSVGERTEQYF
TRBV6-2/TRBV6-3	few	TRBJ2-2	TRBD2	TGTGCCAGCAGTTCCCCGGGAGGAGGAAGCACCGGGGAGCTGTTTTTT	CASSSPGGGSTGELFF
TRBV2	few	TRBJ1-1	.	TGTGCCAGCACGTGGGGGTGGAAAACTGAAGCTTTCTTT	CASTWGWKTEAFF
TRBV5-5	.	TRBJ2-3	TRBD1	TGTGCCAGCAGCTGGGGACAGTTCATAGATACGCAGTATTTT	CASSWGQFIDTQYF
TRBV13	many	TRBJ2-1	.	TGTGCCAGCAGCCCCAGGGGTTTAGAGACTTACAATGAGCAGTTCTTC	CASSPRGLETYNEQFF
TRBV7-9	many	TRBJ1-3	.	TGTGCCAGCAGCTTACCTAGCTCTGGAAACACCATATATTTT	CASSLPSSGNTIYF
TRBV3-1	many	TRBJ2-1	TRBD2	TGTGCCAGCAGCCAAGATTCGGGAGGACAAGGGGAGAAGTTCTTC	CASSQDSGGQGEKFF
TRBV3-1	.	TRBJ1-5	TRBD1	TGTGCCAGCAGCCAAGAGGGACAGGGCTATCAGCCCCAGCATTTT	CASSQEGQGYQPQHF
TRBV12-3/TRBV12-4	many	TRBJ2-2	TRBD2	TGTGCCAGCAGATTAGCGGGAGAGAACACCGGGGAGCTGTTTTTT	CASRLAGENTGELFF
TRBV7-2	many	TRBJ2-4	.	TGTGCCAGCAGCCTTCGCCGATGGAGGGACATTCAGTACTTC	CASSLRRWRDIQYF
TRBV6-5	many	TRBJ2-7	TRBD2	TGTGCCAGCAGTTACAGGCGCGGGAGGGTCAACGAGCAGTACTTC	CASSYRRGRVNEQYF
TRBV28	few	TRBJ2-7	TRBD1	TGTGCCAGCAGTTACAGGGGTAGGGGCTACGAGCAGTACTTC	CASSYRGRGYEQYF
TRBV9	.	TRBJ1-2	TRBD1	TGTGCCAGCAGCGAGGGGACAGGGGTATTCTATGGCTACACCTTC	CASSEGTGVFYGYTF
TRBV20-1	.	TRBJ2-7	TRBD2	TGCAGTGCTAAACGGGGGGAGCAGGTAGTCTACGAGCAGTACTTC	CSAKRGEQVVYEQYF
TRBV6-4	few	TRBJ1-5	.	TGTGCCAGCAGTGTCGAAGAGGGTCAGCCCCAGCATTTT	CASSVEEGQPQHF
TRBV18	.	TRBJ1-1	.	TGTGCCAGCTCACCTGGGGGTAATGAAGCTTTCTTT	CASSPGGNEAFF
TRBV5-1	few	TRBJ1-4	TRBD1	TGCGCCAGCAGCCTGGCCGGGACAGTTAATGAAAAACTGTTTTTT	CASSLAGTVNEKLFF
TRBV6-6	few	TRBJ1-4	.	TGTGCCAGCAGTCCATCACGGGCCAGGGATGAAAAACTGTTTTTT	CASSPSRARDEKLFF
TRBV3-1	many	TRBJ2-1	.	TGTGCCAGCAGCCGGGGGACACCTTACAATGAGCAGTTCTTC	CASSRGTPYNEQFF
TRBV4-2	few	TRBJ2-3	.	TGTGCCAGCAGCCAAGGGATCACAGATACGCAGTATTTT	CASSQGITDTQYF
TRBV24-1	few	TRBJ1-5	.	TGTGCCACCAGTGATCCGAAACGCGGGGACAATCAGCCCCAGCATTTT	CATSDPKRGDNQPQHF
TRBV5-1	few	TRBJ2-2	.	TGCGCCAGCAGCTTGGACCCCACCGGGGAGCTGTTTTTT	CASSLDPTGELFF
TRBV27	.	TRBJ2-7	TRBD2	TGTGCCAGCAGTTTATATAAGTACGCGGGAGATTCCTACGAGCAGTACTTC	CASSLYKYAGDSYEQYF
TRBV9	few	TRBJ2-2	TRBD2	TGTGCCAGCAGCGCGGGACTAGCGGGAGCCGGGGAGCTGTTTTTT	CASSAGLAGAGELFF
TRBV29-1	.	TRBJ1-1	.	TGCAGCGCCTACTCAGGGTTGAACACTGAAGCTTTCTTT	CSAYSGLNTEAFF
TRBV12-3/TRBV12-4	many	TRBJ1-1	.	TGTGCCAGCCTGCACAGGACGAGTCCTGAAGCTTTCTTT	CASLHRTSPEAFF
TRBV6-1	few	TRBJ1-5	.	TGTGCCAGCAGTGCTCTAGACAATCAGCCCCAGCATTTT	CASSALDNQPQHF
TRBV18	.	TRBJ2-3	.	TGTGCCAGCTCACCCCAAAGGCTCGATACGCAGTATTTT	CASSPQRLDTQYF
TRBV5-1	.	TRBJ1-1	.	TGCGCCAGCAGCTTGGGGCGCCGGGACGGCAACACTGAAGCTTTCTTT	CASSLGRRDGNTEAFF
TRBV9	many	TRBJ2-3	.	TGTGCCAGCAGCGTAGGTGGGGGCTGGACAGATACGCAGTATTTT	CASSVGGGWTDTQYF
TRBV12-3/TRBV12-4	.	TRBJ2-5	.	TGTGCCAGCAGTTGGGGCGGGAACCAAGAGACCCAGTACTTC	CASSWGGNQETQYF
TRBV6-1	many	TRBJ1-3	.	TGTGCCAGCAGTGACAAGGGGACTTCGTTTGCTGGAAACACCATATATTTT	CASSDKGTSFAGNTIYF
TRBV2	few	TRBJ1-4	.	TGTGCCAGTATTTGGCTTCTCGACAATAATGAAAAACTGTTTTTT	CASIWLLDNNEKLFF
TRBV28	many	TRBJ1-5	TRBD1	TGTGCCAGCAGCGAAGAGGACAGGGGTGGCAATCAGCCCCAGCATTTT	CASSEEDRGGNQPQHF
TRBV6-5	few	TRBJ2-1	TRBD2	TGTGCCAGCAGGGAGCGGGAGGGGGGTGAGCAGTTCTTC	CASREREGGEQFF
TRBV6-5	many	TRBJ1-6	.	TGTGCCAGCAGTGCCAACCCGGGCACCTATAATTCACCCCTCCACTTT	CASSANPGTYNSPLHF
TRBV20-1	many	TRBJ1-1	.	TGCAGTGCTACCCCGAGGGCGCTGAACACTGAAGCTTTCTTT	CSATPRALNTEAFF
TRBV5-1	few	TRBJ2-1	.	TGCGCCAGCAGCTTGGAAATAGCGGCTAGGGGCAATGAGCAGTTCTTC	CASSLEIAARGNEQFF
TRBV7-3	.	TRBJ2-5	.	TGTGCCAGCAGCTCCGTCCCTAGCACACAGACCCAGTACTTC	CASSSVPSTQTQYF
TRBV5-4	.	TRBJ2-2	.	TGTGCCAGCAGCTTGGGCTCCAGGGCTAACACCGGGGAGCTGTTTTTT	CASSLGSRANTGELFF